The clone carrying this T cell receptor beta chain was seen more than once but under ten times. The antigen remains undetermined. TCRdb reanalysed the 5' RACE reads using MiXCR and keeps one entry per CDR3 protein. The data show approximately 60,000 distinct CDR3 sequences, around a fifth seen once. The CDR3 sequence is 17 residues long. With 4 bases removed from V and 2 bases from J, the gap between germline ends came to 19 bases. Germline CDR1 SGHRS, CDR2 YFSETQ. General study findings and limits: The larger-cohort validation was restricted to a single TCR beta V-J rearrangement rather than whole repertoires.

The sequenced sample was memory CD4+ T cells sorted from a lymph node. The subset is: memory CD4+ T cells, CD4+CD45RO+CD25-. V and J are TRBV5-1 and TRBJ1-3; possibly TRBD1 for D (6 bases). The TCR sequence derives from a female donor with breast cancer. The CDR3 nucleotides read TGCGCCAGCAGCCCGGAGATAGGGGGGGCGACTGGAAACACCATATATTTT. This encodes CASSPEIGGATGNTIYF.